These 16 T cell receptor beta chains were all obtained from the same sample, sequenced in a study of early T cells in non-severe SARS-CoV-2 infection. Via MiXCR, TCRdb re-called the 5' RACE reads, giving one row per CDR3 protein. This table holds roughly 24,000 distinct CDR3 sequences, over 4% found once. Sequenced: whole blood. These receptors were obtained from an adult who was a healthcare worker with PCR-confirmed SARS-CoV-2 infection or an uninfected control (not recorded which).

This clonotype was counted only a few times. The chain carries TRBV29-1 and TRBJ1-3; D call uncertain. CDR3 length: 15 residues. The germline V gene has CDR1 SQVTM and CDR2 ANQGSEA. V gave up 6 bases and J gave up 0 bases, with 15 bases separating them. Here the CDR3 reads CSVLLGTNSGNTIYF. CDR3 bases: TGCAGCGTGTTGCTGGGTACCAACTCTGGAAACACCATATATTTT.

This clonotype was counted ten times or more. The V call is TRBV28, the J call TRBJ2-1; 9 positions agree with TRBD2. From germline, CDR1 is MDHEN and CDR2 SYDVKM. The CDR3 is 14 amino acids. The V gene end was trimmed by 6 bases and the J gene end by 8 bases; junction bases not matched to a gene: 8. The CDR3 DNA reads TGTGCCAGCAGCCCGGGACTAGCTTGGGATGAGCAGTTCTTC. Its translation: CASSPGLAWDEQFF.

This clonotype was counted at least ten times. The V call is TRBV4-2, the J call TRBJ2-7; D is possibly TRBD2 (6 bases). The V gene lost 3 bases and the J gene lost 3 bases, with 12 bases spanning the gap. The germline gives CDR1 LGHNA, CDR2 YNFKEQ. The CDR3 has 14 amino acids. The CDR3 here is CASSHSRLVYEQYF. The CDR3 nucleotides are TGTGCCAGCAGCCACTCAAGACTAGTCTACGAGCAGTACTTC.

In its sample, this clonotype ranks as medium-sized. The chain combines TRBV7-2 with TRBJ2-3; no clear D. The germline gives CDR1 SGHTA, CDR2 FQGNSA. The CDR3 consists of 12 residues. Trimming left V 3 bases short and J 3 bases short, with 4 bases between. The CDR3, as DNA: TGTGCCAGCAGCTTCAGGACAGATACGCAGTATTTT. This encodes CASSFRTDTQYF.

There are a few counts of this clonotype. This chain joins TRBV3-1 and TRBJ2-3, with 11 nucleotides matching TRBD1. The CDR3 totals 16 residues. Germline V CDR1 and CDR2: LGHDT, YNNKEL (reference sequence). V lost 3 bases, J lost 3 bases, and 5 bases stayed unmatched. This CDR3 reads CASSHRRDRGTDTQYF. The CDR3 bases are TGTGCCAGCAGCCACAGACGGGACAGGGGGACAGATACGCAGTATTTT.

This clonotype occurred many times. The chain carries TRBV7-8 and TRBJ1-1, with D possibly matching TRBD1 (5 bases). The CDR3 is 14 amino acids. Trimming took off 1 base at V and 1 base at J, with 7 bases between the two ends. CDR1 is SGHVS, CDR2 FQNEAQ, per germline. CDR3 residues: CASSLGTGNTEAFF. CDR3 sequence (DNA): TGTGCCAGCAGCTTAGGTACAGGGAACACTGAAGCTTTCTTT.

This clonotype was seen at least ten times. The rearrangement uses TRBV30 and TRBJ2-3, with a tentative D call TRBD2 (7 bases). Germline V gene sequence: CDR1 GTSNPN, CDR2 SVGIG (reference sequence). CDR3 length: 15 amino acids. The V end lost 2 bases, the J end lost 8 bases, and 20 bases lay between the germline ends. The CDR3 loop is CAWSPRGALAGTQYF. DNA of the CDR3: TGTGCCTGGAGTCCCCGGGGGGCCCTCGCCGGTACGCAGTATTTT.

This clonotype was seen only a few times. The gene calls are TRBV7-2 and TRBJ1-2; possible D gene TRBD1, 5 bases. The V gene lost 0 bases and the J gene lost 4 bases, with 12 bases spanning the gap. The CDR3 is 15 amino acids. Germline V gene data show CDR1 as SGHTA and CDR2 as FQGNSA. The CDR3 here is CASSLAPRGLYGYTF. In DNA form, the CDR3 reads TGTGCCAGCAGCTTAGCTCCCCGGGGCCTCTATGGCTACACCTTC.

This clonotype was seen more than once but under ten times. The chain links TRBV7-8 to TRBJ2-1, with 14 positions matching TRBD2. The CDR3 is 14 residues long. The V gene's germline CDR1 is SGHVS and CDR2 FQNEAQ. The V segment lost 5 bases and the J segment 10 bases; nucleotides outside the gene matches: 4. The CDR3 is CASSKGLAGDEQFF. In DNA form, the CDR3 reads TGTGCCAGCAGCAAGGGACTAGCGGGAGACGAGCAGTTCTTC.

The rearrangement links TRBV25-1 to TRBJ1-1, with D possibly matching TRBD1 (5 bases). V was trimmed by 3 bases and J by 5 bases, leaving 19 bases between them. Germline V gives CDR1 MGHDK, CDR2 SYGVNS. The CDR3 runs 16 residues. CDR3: CASSDHQGKGRTEAFF. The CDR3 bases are TGTGCCAGCAGTGATCACCAGGGCAAAGGGAGGACTGAAGCTTTCTTT.

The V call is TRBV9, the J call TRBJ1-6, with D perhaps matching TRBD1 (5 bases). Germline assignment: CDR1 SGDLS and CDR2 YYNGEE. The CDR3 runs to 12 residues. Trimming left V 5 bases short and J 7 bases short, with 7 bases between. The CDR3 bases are TGTGCCAGCAGAGAGGGGAATTCACCCCTCCACTTT. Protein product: CASREGNSPLHF.

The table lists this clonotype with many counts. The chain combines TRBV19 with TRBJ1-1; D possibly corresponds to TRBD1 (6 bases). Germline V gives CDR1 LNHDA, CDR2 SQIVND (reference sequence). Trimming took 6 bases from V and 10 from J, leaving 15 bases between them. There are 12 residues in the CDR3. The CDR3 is CASSTGALGAFF. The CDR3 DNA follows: TGTGCCAGTAGCACGGGGGCCCTTGGAGCTTTCTTT.

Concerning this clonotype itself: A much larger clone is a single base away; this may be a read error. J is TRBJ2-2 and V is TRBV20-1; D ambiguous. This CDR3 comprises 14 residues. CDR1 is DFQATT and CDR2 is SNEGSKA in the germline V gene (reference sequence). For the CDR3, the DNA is TGCAGTGCTAGAGATATACAGTACACCGGGCAGCTGTTTTTT. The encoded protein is CSARDIQYTGQLFF.

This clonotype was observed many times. This CDR3 is CAISGQGSYEQYF. The CDR3 nucleotides read TGTGCCATCAGCGGACAGGGCTCCTACGAGCAGTACTTC. The rearrangement joins TRBV10-3 to TRBJ2-7; 8 bases agree with TRBD1. The CDR3 runs to 13 residues. Germline V gene data show CDR1 as ENHRY and CDR2 as SYGVKD. V lost 6 bases and J lost 0; bases outside the gene matches: 1.

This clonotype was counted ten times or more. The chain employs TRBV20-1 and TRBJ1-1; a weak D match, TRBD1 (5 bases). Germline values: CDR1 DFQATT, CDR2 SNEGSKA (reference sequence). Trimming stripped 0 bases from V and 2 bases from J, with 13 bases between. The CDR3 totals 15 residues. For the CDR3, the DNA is TGCAGTGCTAGAGAAGCAGGGCCCGAAAACACTGAAGCTTTCTTT. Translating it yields CSAREAGPENTEAFF.

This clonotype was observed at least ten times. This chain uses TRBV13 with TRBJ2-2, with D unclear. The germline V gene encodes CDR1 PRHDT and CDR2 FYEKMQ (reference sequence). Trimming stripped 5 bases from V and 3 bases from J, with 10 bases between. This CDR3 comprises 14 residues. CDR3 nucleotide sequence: TGTGCCAGCAGCAGGGTTCTACACACCGGGGAGCTGTTTTTT. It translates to CASSRVLHTGELFF.